This T cell receptor (beta chain) comes out of a study of T cells in Graves' hyperthyroidism and ophthalmopathy. Germline lookup yields CDR1 SGHDN and CDR2 FVKESK. This CDR3 has 16 residues. Between the trimmed V and J ends, which lost 1 base and 0 bases, there was a span of 10 bases. TCR beta CDR3 sequences were amplified from RNA transcripts. First-round RT-PCR targeting the TCR CDR3 was performed with the HTBI primer set. TCRdb re-derived calls from the multiplex PCR reads in MiXCR, one entry per CDR3 protein. Of roughly 530,000 distinct CDR3 sequences listed, approximately 17% were seen once; the top ten hold 15% to 20%. Details on this clonotype: What it binds is not known.

General study findings and limits: Ophthalmopathy stood apart from stable hyperthyroidism in a 13 V-J model.

This receptor was taken from a woman aged 18-29 years with Graves' ophthalmopathy. Sequenced: blood. The chain is built from TRBV14 and TRBJ2-1, with D tentatively TRBD1 or TRBD2 (6 bases each). The chain's CDR3 is CASSQGGGGSYNEQFF. CDR3 nucleotide sequence: TGTGCCAGCAGCCAAGGTGGAGGGGGCTCCTACAATGAGCAGTTCTTC.